This is a list of T cell receptor beta chains from one sample in a study of regulatory T cells in long-lasting Graves disease. TCRdb reprocessed the multiplex PCR reads via MiXCR and lists one record per CDR3 protein. Counted here are about 610,000 distinct CDR3 sequences, roughly a sixth occurring once; the ten biggest clones make up around 11%. These data were likewise used in another study, on T cells in Graves' hyperthyroidism and ophthalmopathy.

Sequences were derived from peripheral blood mononuclear cells (PBMCs), sampled at new diagnosis, from a patient treated with antithyroid drugs. The receptor set was obtained from a man younger than 35 with Graves disease. Both conserved end residues are part of each CDR3. The order of the fields is J gene, CDR3 length, V gene, D gene, clone size, CDR3 DNA, CDR3 protein. A D gene is named only where the DNA matches it firmly. Clone size, where shown, is once, few, many, or a class for clones that have expanded.

TRBJ2-7	12	TRBV2	.	few	TGTGCCAGCATCTTGGGGGGCTACGAGCAGTACTTC	CASILGGYEQYF
TRBJ1-1	15	TRBV7-9	.	.	TGTGCCAGCAGCTCACAGGGACGGTCGAACACTGAAGCTTTCTTT	CASSSQGRSNTEAFF
TRBJ2-3	15	TRBV20-1	.	few	TGCAGTGCTAGCGGGGAAGGATACCGCACAGATACGCAGTATTTT	CSASGEGYRTDTQYF
TRBJ1-1	15	TRBV7-9	TRBD1	few	TGTGCCAGCAGCGTCGGACAGGGTACGAACACTGAAGCTTTCTTT	CASSVGQGTNTEAFF
TRBJ2-1	15	TRBV7-3	TRBD1	many	TGTGCCAGCAGTCAGGGGGCTAGCGATCTCAATGAGCAGTTCTTC	CASSQGASDLNEQFF
TRBJ1-4	14	TRBV6-1	.	many	TGTGCCAGCAGTCCCCCCTGGACAGATGAAAAACTGTTTTTT	CASSPPWTDEKLFF
TRBJ1-4	14	TRBV28	TRBD1	many	TGTGCCAGCAGTTCACAGGGGGCCAGGGAAAAACTGTTTTTT	CASSSQGAREKLFF
TRBJ1-1	14	TRBV28	.	many	TGTGCCAGCAGGCGTGGGAGTAGAGACACTGAAGCTTTCTTT	CASRRGSRDTEAFF
TRBJ1-4	13	TRBV7-9	.	few	TGTGCCAGCAGCGCAGACACCAATGAAAAACTGTTTTTT	CASSADTNEKLFF
TRBJ2-2	14	TRBV20-1	TRBD2	many	TGCAGTGCTTTACTAGCGGAGAGCACCGGGGAGCTGTTTTTT	CSALLAESTGELFF
TRBJ1-2	17	TRBV7-3	TRBD1	few	TGTGCCAGCAGCTTAACTAATTCCGGGACAGGGCGATCGGGCTACACCTTC	CASSLTNSGTGRSGYTF
TRBJ2-2	17	TRBV27	TRBD2	.	TGTGCCACAATGCATGGGTCCGGGAGGGGGGACACCGGGGAGCTGTTTTTT	CATMHGSGRGDTGELFF
TRBJ1-1	14	TRBV28	.	many	TGTGCCAGCAGCCCCCCCATCTTGAACACTGAAGCTTTCTTT	CASSPPILNTEAFF
TRBJ2-2	15	TRBV5-6	TRBD1	.	TGTGCCAGCAGCTTTTGGGACAGGGGGATCGGGGAGCTGTTTTTT	CASSFWDRGIGELFF
TRBJ2-7	14	TRBV19	.	once	TGTGCCAGTAGGCTATTTAGGGTGAGGAACGAGCAGTACTTC	CASRLFRVRNEQYF
TRBJ2-3	14	TRBV7-2	.	many	TGTGCCAGCAGCAAGAGGGGGTCCGCAGATACGCAGTATTTT	CASSKRGSADTQYF
TRBJ2-1	14	TRBV28	.	many	TGTGCCAGCAGTCCCGGACAGGAGGGGAATGAGCAGTTCTTC	CASSPGQEGNEQFF
TRBJ2-7	14	TRBV5-1	TRBD1	.	TGCGCCAGCAGCAGGACAGGGACGTCCTACGAGCAGTACTTC	CASSRTGTSYEQYF
TRBJ2-5	17	TRBV27	.	many	TGTGCCAGCAGTTTATCGGCTCCCGAGGCGTACCAAGAGACCCAGTACTTC	CASSLSAPEAYQETQYF
TRBJ2-3	14	TRBV5-1	.	many	TGCGCCAGCAGCTTGGGAGGGCCTTCAGATACGCAGTATTTT	CASSLGGPSDTQYF
TRBJ1-3	16	TRBV7-2	TRBD1	many	TGTGCCAGCAGCGCGGGACAGGGGACCTCTGGAAACACCATATATTTT	CASSAGQGTSGNTIYF
TRBJ2-7	14	TRBV14	TRBD2	.	TGTGCCAGCAGCCACGGCGGGGGACCCTACGAGCAGTACTTC	CASSHGGGPYEQYF
TRBJ1-2	15	TRBV5-6	.	few	TGTGCCAGCAGCTTGGCGGGCGTTATCGAGGATGGCTACACCTTC	CASSLAGVIEDGYTF
TRBJ1-3	15	TRBV6-1	TRBD1	.	TGTGCCAGCAGCCTAACTACAGGGGTTGGAAACACCATATATTTT	CASSLTTGVGNTIYF
TRBJ2-1	16	TRBV19	TRBD1	few	TGTGCCAGTAGTACCACCGGACAGGGCTCCTACAATGAGCAGTTCTTC	CASSTTGQGSYNEQFF
TRBJ2-1	16	TRBV6-2/TRBV6-3	TRBD2	many	TGTGCCAGCAGTTACTGGGGACGGGGGGGAGACAATGAGCAGTTCTTC	CASSYWGRGGDNEQFF
TRBJ2-2	16	TRBV7-9	.	many	TGTGCCAGCAGCTCCCGTTCAATATCGGGGTCCGGGGAGCTGTTTTTT	CASSSRSISGSGELFF
TRBJ2-1	16	TRBV15	.	many	TGTGCCACCAGCAGAGCTCGGACTCCCACCTACAATGAGCAGTTCTTC	CATSRARTPTYNEQFF